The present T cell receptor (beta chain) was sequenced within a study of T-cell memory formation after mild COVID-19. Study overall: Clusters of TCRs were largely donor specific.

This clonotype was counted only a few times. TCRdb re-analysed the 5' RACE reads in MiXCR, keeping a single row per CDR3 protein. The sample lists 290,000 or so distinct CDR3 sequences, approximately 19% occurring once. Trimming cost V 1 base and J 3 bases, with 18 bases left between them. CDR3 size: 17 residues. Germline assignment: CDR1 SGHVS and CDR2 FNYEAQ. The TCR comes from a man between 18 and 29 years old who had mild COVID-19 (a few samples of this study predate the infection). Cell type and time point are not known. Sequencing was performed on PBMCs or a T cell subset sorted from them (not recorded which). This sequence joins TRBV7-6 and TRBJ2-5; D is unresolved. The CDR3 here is CASSLGGLGPLKETQYF. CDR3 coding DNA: TGTGCCAGCAGCTTAGGTGGGCTCGGACCCTTGAAAGAGACCCAGTACTTC.